A single sample is the source of the 9 T cell receptor beta chains below, sequenced in a study of control samples from healthy donors and cancer patients. Clones were sequenced by immunoSEQ multiplex PCR, and TCRdb holds only the in-frame ones, with some missing. The sample yields over 150,000 clones, around nine tenths seen once. What was sequenced was blood. These receptors all stem from a man under 40 in good health.

J is TRBJ1-4 and V is TRBV12-3 or TRBV12-4; D ambiguous. Trimming stripped 10 bases from V and 7 bases from J, with 7 bases between. CDR3 length equals 10 residues. The CDR3 protein is CATSGEKLFF. The CDR3 region has the DNA TGTGCCACCTCGGGTGAAAAACTGTTTTTT.

The rearrangement joins TRBV4-1 to TRBJ1-4; D not certain. The germline gives CDR1 MGHRA, CDR2 YSYEKL. This CDR3 comprises 14 residues. Trimming stripped 4 bases from V and 5 bases from J, with 11 bases between. CDR3 protein: CASSPSRWNEKLFF. The CDR3 DNA sequence: TGCGCCAGCAGCCCGAGCCGTTGGAATGAAAAACTGTTTTTT.

The chain is built from TRBV5-1 and TRBJ2-7; D unresolved. The CDR3 consists of 15 residues. The germline V and J ends were trimmed by 0 bases and 0 bases, with 10 bases remaining between them. Germline V CDR1 and CDR2: SGHRS, YFSETQ. The CDR3, as DNA: TGCGCCAGCAGCTTGGGTACGGTCCTCTCCTACGAGCAGTACTTC. It is translated as CASSLGTVLSYEQYF. The variable domain in full, completed from reference TRBV5-1 and TRBJ2-7, reads KAGVTQTPRYLIKTRGQQVTLSCSPISGHRSVSWYQQTPGQGLQFLFEYFSETQRNKGNFPGRFSGRQFSNSRSEMNVSTLELGDSALYLCASSLGTVLSYEQYFGPGTRLTVT.

This rearrangement joins TRBV6-4 to TRBJ2-1, with D perhaps being TRBD1 or TRBD2 (5 bases each). V was trimmed by 4 bases and J by 0 bases, leaving 10 bases between them. Looked up from germline, CDR1 is MRHNA and CDR2 is SNTAGT. This CDR3 region has 15 residues. CDR3 DNA: TGTGCCAGCAGTGGGGGGAGTAGCTCCTACAATGAGCAGTTCTTC. Amino acid sequence: CASSGGSSSYNEQFF.

V usage is TRBV12-3 or TRBV12-4 and J usage is TRBJ1-1; D ambiguous. The CDR3 is made up of 13 amino acids. V shed 4 bases and J shed 4 bases, with 10 bases lying between them. The CDR3 DNA follows: TGTGCCAGCAGTTCCCGACGGGGCACTGAAGCTTTCTTT. It is translated as CASSSRRGTEAFF.

In the case of this clone: The junction differs from germline at one of its ends, possibly a read error. The rearrangement uses TRBV12-5 and TRBJ2-3; 9 positions match TRBD2. The germline V gene has CDR1 LGHNT and CDR2 FRNRAP. The CDR3 is 15 amino acids. The CDR3: CARGFRAGGDDTQYF. As DNA, the CDR3 is TGTGCTAGGGGTTTCCGGGCGGGGGGGGACGATACGCAGTATTTT.

The rearrangement links TRBV27 to TRBJ2-6, with D unresolved. The ends were cut back, 6 bases at V and 0 bases at J, with 9 bases in the middle. The CDR3 extends over 15 amino acids. Germline V gene data show CDR1 as MNHEY and CDR2 as SMNVEV (reference sequence). The CDR3 region is CASRNWASGANVLTF. CDR3 coding DNA: TGTGCCAGCAGAAACTGGGCCTCTGGGGCCAACGTCCTGACTTTC.

This rearrangement joins TRBV27 to TRBJ1-1; 7 bases are a match to TRBD1. CDR1 and CDR2 from the germline V gene are MNHEY and SMNVEV (reference sequence). CDR3 length equals 14 residues. After removal of 2 bases from V and 3 bases from J, the junction contained 3 bases not matched to a gene. The CDR3 coding sequence is TGTGCCAGCAGTTTAGGCAGGGGGGACACTGAAGCTTTCTTT. It yields the protein CASSLGRGDTEAFF.

The chain joins TRBV12-3 or TRBV12-4 to TRBJ1-6; 9 nucleotides agree with TRBD1. The CDR3 has 13 amino acids. The V gene end was trimmed by 7 bases and the J gene end by 7 bases; junction bases not matched to a gene: 2. The CDR3, as DNA: TGTGCCAGCATGGGACAGGGCAATTCACCCCTCCACTTT. It yields the protein CASMGQGNSPLHF.